Described below is a single T cell receptor (beta chain) sequence and its context. The protocol was immunoSEQ multiplex PCR, while the TCRdb copy is restricted to in-frame clones and leaves out a portion. The data show under 300,000 clones, roughly 87% seen once. The data originate from a study of blood T cell repertoires in COVID-19. This CDR3 spans 16 amino acids. With 4 bases clipped from V and 5 bases from J, the junction kept 6 bases outside the gene matches. Per germline, CDR1 SGHRS and CDR2 YFSETQ. The sequencing sample was made of PBMCs or T cells enriched from blood (not recorded which). The chain is built from TRBV5-1 and TRBJ2-3; 14 nucleotides line up with TRBD2. This clonotype originated in a woman in her twenties or thirties with acute COVID-19. The DNA for the CDR3 is TGCGCCAGCAGCGAGCCGGGACTAGCGGGAGAAGATACGCAGTATTTT. Its translation is CASSEPGLAGEDTQYF. Together with reference TRBV5-1 and TRBJ2-3, the CDR3 gives the full variable domain: KAGVTQTPRYLIKTRGQQVTLSCSPISGHRSVSWYQQTPGQGLQFLFEYFSETQRNKGNFPGRFSGRQFSNSRSEMNVSTLELGDSALYLCASSEPGLAGEDTQYFGPGTRLTVL.